A selection of T cell receptor beta chains follows, all from one sample in a study of blood T cell repertoires in COVID-19. Sequencing used immunoSEQ multiplex PCR; TCRdb keeps in-frame clones, though not all of them. This sample has about 190,000 clones; approximately 86% occur once, and the top ten carry around 1.1%. The sample comprised peripheral blood. The source is a man in his thirties or forties with acute or convalescent COVID-19. The CDR3 runs from the conserved cysteine through the conserved F or W. D genes are given only for firm matches. Some rows mark clone size as missing; the rest say once, few, many or name a class of expanded clone.

clone_size: once; d_call: .; j_call: TRBJ1-5; v_call: TRBV19; cdr3_aa: CASSIYRDEQPQHF; cdr3_nt: TGTGCCAGTAGCATATACAGGGACGAGCAGCCCCAGCATTTT
clone_size: .; d_call: .; j_call: TRBJ1-2; v_call: TRBV5-6; cdr3_aa: CASSLGQNYGYTF; cdr3_nt: TGTGCCAGCAGCTTGGGGCAAAACTATGGCTACACCTTC
clone_size: few; d_call: .; j_call: TRBJ1-1; v_call: TRBV5-4; cdr3_aa: CASSLDLANTEAFF; cdr3_nt: TGTGCCAGCAGCTTGGACCTAGCGAACACTGAAGCTTTCTTT
clone_size: .; d_call: TRBD2; j_call: TRBJ2-7; v_call: TRBV2; cdr3_aa: CASSERGPWLAGTYEQYF; cdr3_nt: TGTGCCAGCAGTGAAAGGGGACCCTGGCTAGCGGGAACCTACGAGCAGTACTTC
clone_size: .; d_call: TRBD2; j_call: TRBJ2-3; v_call: TRBV5-5; cdr3_aa: CASSWDTLAGYTQYF; cdr3_nt: TGTGCCAGCAGCTGGGATACTCTAGCGGGGTATACGCAGTATTTT
clone_size: .; d_call: .; j_call: TRBJ1-3; v_call: TRBV9; cdr3_aa: CASSYGGPSGNTIYF; cdr3_nt: TGTGCCAGCAGCTACGGGGGTCCCTCTGGAAACACCATATATTTT
clone_size: .; d_call: TRBD1; j_call: TRBJ1-4; v_call: TRBV18; cdr3_aa: CASSPRQGTNEKLFF; cdr3_nt: TGTGCCAGCTCACCACGACAGGGTACTAATGAAAAACTGTTTTTT
clone_size: .; d_call: .; j_call: TRBJ1-4; v_call: TRBV5-1; cdr3_aa: CASSLTGTATNEKLFF; cdr3_nt: TGCGCCAGCAGCTTGACAGGGACCGCAACTAATGAAAAACTGTTTTTT
clone_size: .; d_call: .; j_call: TRBJ1-6; v_call: TRBV28; cdr3_aa: CASRVQGPNNSPLHF; cdr3_nt: TGTGCCAGCAGGGTGCAGGGCCCCAATAATTCACCCCTCCACTTT
clone_size: .; d_call: TRBD1; j_call: TRBJ1-6; v_call: TRBV3-1/TRBV3-2; cdr3_aa: CASSLGQGQGSPLHF; cdr3_nt: TGTGCCAGCAGCCTGGGACAGGGGCAAGGTTCACCCCTCCACTTT
clone_size: few; d_call: TRBD1; j_call: TRBJ2-7; v_call: TRBV2; cdr3_aa: CARAGTGGSYEQYF; cdr3_nt: TGTGCCAGGGCCGGGACAGGGGGCTCCTACGAGCAGTACTTC
clone_size: once; d_call: .; j_call: TRBJ2-7; v_call: TRBV12-3/TRBV12-4; cdr3_aa: CASTRAPYEQYF; cdr3_nt: TGTGCCAGCACCAGGGCTCCCTACGAGCAGTACTTC
clone_size: .; d_call: TRBD1; j_call: TRBJ1-2; v_call: TRBV24-1; cdr3_aa: CATSDSLDREGYTF; cdr3_nt: TGTGCCACCAGTGATTCTCTTGACAGGGAAGGCTACACCTTC
clone_size: once; d_call: .; j_call: TRBJ2-6; v_call: TRBV28; cdr3_aa: CASSTPTGRNSSGANVLTF; cdr3_nt: TGTGCCAGCAGTACTCCGACAGGGAGGAACAGCTCTGGGGCCAACGTCCTGACTTTC
clone_size: .; d_call: TRBD1; j_call: TRBJ2-3; v_call: TRBV29-1; cdr3_aa: CSVAGQGTDTQYF; cdr3_nt: TGCAGCGTTGCGGGACAGGGCACAGATACGCAGTATTTT
clone_size: .; d_call: TRBD2; j_call: TRBJ2-7; v_call: TRBV4-1; cdr3_aa: CASSQRSGSSYEQYF; cdr3_nt: TGCGCCAGCAGCCAACGTAGCGGGAGCTCCTACGAGCAGTACTTC
clone_size: .; d_call: TRBD2; j_call: TRBJ2-7; v_call: TRBV6-5; cdr3_aa: CASSRSRGISYEQYF; cdr3_nt: TGTGCCAGCAGCCGTTCGCGGGGGATCTCCTACGAGCAGTACTTC
clone_size: .; d_call: TRBD2; j_call: TRBJ2-3; v_call: TRBV30; cdr3_aa: CAWRGSGRVTQYF; cdr3_nt: TGTGCCTGGCGGGGCTCGGGGAGGGTAACGCAGTATTTT
clone_size: .; d_call: .; j_call: TRBJ1-1; v_call: TRBV2; cdr3_aa: CASSEDRVTEAFF; cdr3_nt: TGTGCCAGCAGCGAAGATCGTGTCACTGAAGCTTTCTTT
clone_size: .; d_call: TRBD1; j_call: TRBJ2-3; v_call: TRBV10-3; cdr3_aa: CAISRDRKTDTQYF; cdr3_nt: TGTGCCATCAGCAGGGACAGGAAAACAGATACGCAGTATTTT